Each of the 14 T cell receptor beta chains below was sequenced from the same sample in a study of blood T cell repertoires in COVID-19. The method was immunoSEQ multiplex PCR; TCRdb's version includes in-frame clones alone and lacks a portion of them. The table shows around 260,000 clones, with 75% to 90% occurring only once. Input material: peripheral blood. These receptors all come from a man aged 30 to 39 with acute or convalescent COVID-19.

This clone has only one observation. The CDR3 sequence is CASRPRVGASTDTQYF. The DNA of the CDR3 is TGCGCCAGCAGACCCCGGGTTGGGGCTAGCACAGATACGCAGTATTTT. The V and J genes are TRBV5-1 and TRBJ2-3; TRBD1 might be the D (5 bases). This CDR3 spans 16 amino acids. Deletions cut 5 bases from V and 0 bases from J, with 16 bases between. Germline V CDR1 and CDR2: SGHRS, YFSETQ.

In DNA form, the CDR3 reads TGTGCCAGCAACCTAGGGGCAGGGAGGGTGACTGAAGCTTTCTTT. Translated, it gives CASNLGAGRVTEAFF. V usage is TRBV6-5 and J usage is TRBJ1-1; the D gene is possibly TRBD1 (5 bases). The CDR3 runs 15 residues. V dropped 7 bases and J dropped 5 bases, with 20 bases sitting between them. CDR1 and CDR2 (germline): MNHEY, SVGAGI.

The chain uses TRBV4-1 and TRBJ2-3, with TRBD2 identical over 14 bases. Germline V gives CDR1 MGHRA, CDR2 YSYEKL. There are 19 residues in the CDR3. V was pared by 5 bases and J by 2 bases, with 12 bases of the junction left unmatched. CDR3: CASSSAGTSGSTDTDTQYF. CDR3 sequence (DNA): TGCGCCAGCAGCTCCGCCGGGACTAGCGGGAGTACGGACACAGATACGCAGTATTTT.

This chain uses TRBV25-1 with TRBJ2-3; 7 bases fit TRBD2. CDR3 length: 13 amino acids. Germline trimming cut 1 base from V and 6 bases from J; bases unmatched to any gene: 1. The germline CDR1 and CDR2 sequences are MGHDK and SYGVNS. The CDR3 nucleotides are TGTGCCAGCAGTGAATGGGAGGGGGATACGCAGTATTTT. Its protein is CASSEWEGDTQYF.

The chain carries TRBV5-1 and TRBJ2-5; the D is unclear. Trimming stripped 3 bases from V and 1 base from J, with 7 bases between. Germline-derived CDR1 and CDR2 are SGHRS and YFSETQ. This CDR3 region has 13 residues. The CDR3 spells CASSSQIQETQYF. In DNA form, the CDR3 reads TGCGCCAGCAGCTCCCAAATCCAAGAGACCCAGTACTTC.

The chain's CDR3 is CASSISPGTVYGYTF. The CDR3 coding sequence is TGTGCCAGCAGCATATCGCCCGGGACAGTATATGGCTACACCTTC. The chain combines TRBV7-9 with TRBJ1-2; 7 nucleotides align to TRBD1. V lost 5 bases to trimming and J lost 5 bases; unmatched junction nucleotides: 11. Per germline, CDR1 SEHNR and CDR2 FQNEAQ (reference sequence). This CDR3 has 15 residues.

The chain links TRBV7-2 to TRBJ2-1; D unresolved. The V end was cut by 5 bases, the J end by 1 base, with 15 bases between. CDR3 length equals 16 residues. Germline values: CDR1 SGHTA, CDR2 FQGNSA. For the CDR3, the DNA is TGTGCCAGCAGCCTTCGGAGTTTGTCGTCCTACAATGAGCAGTTCTTC. Protein product: CASSLRSLSSYNEQFF.

This clone appeared a single time. The rearrangement uses TRBV7-2 and TRBJ1-6; possibly TRBD1 for D (5 bases). Germline assignment: CDR1 SGHTA and CDR2 FQGNSA. The CDR3 spans 14 residues. Trimming pared 5 bases from V and 7 bases from J, leaving 12 bases between. The CDR3 loop is CASSTTRQNSPLHF. CDR3 nucleotides: TGTGCCAGCAGCACCACAAGACAGAATTCACCCCTCCACTTT.

V is TRBV7-2 and J is TRBJ2-1, with TRBD2 identical over 11 bases. After removal of 1 base from V and 2 bases from J, the junction contained 4 bases not matched to a gene. This CDR3 comprises 17 residues. Germline CDR1 is SGHTA and CDR2 is FQGNSA. CDR3: CASSLGRLAGTYNEQFF. The CDR3 region has the DNA TGTGCCAGCAGCTTAGGGCGACTAGCGGGAACCTACAATGAGCAGTTCTTC.

The genes are TRBV5-1 and TRBJ1-2; D perhaps matches TRBD1 (5 bases). This CDR3 contains 16 residues. Trimming shortened V by 4 bases and J by 6 bases, and 22 bases separated the two germline ends. Looked up from germline, CDR1 is SGHRS and CDR2 is YFSETQ. The CDR3 spells CASSIPGTRQGDGYTF. As DNA, the CDR3 is TGCGCCAGCAGCATCCCGGGGACTCGGCAAGGAGATGGCTACACCTTC.

The chain combines TRBV30 with TRBJ1-5; TRBD1 might be the D (6 bases). There are 14 residues in the CDR3. Trimming removed 1 base from V and 7 bases from J, with 14 bases in between. The germline V gene has CDR1 GTSNPN and CDR2 SVGIG (reference sequence). The CDR3 spells CAWSEGGFLQPQHF. In nucleotides, the CDR3 is TGTGCCTGGAGTGAAGGGGGTTTTTTGCAGCCCCAGCATTTT.

This clone was observed a single time. The V and J genes are TRBV28 and TRBJ2-3, with a possible D match to TRBD2 (5 bases). In germline, CDR1 is MDHEN, CDR2 SYDVKM. The CDR3 is made up of 14 amino acids. The germline V and J ends were trimmed by 3 bases and 3 bases, with 10 bases remaining between them. CDR3 nucleotide sequence: TGTGCCAGCAGTTTGGGGAGTCGGACAGATACGCAGTATTTT. This gives the protein CASSLGSRTDTQYF.

V is TRBV10-2 and J is TRBJ2-1; D uncertain. Germline V gene lookup returns CDR1 WSHSY and CDR2 SAAADI. The CDR3 consists of 12 residues. Trimming left V 2 bases short and J 8 bases short, with 7 bases between. CDR3: CASSEPFDEQFF. In DNA form, the CDR3 reads TGCGCCAGCAGTGAGCCTTTCGATGAGCAGTTCTTC.

V and J are TRBV24-1 and TRBJ2-1; 7 nucleotides align to TRBD1. Germline V gene data show CDR1 as KGHDR and CDR2 as SFDVKD. V shed 9 bases, J shed 0 bases, and the junction held 16 bases outside the gene matches. The CDR3 has 18 amino acids. The CDR3 reads CATETGTAELSSYNEQFF. CDR3 in DNA: TGTGCCACCGAAACCGGGACAGCTGAACTTAGCTCCTACAATGAGCAGTTCTTC.